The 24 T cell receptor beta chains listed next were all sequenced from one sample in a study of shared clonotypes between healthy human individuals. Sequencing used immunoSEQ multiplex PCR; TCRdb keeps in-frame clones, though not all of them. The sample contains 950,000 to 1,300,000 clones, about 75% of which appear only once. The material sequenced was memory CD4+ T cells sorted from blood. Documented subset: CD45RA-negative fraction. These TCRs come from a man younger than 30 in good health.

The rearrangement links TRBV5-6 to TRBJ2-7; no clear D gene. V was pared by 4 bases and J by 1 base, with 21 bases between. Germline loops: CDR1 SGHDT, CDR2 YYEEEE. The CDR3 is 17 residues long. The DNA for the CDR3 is TGTGCCAGCAGCCGACGAACAGAGCGCCAGATTTCCTACGAGCAGTACTTC. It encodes CASSRRTERQISYEQYF.

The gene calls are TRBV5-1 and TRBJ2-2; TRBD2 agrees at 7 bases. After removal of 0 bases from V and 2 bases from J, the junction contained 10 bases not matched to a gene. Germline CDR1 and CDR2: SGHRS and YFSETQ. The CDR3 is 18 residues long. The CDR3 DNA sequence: TGCGCCAGCAGCTTGGACGGGAGGCCATACTCCAACACCGGGGAGCTGTTTTTT. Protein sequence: CASSLDGRPYSNTGELFF.

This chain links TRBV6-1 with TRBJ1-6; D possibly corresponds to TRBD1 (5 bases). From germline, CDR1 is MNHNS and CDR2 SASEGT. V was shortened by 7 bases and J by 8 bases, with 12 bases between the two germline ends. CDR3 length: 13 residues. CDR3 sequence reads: CASTRTGDSPLHF. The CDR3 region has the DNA TGTGCCAGCACCCGCACGGGGGATTCACCCCTCCACTTT.

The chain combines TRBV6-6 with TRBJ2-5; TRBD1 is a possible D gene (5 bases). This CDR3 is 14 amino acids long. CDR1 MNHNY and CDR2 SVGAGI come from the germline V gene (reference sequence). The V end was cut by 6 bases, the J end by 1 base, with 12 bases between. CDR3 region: CASSRRQGQETQYF. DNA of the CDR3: TGTGCCAGCAGCCGGCGGCAGGGCCAAGAGACCCAGTACTTC.

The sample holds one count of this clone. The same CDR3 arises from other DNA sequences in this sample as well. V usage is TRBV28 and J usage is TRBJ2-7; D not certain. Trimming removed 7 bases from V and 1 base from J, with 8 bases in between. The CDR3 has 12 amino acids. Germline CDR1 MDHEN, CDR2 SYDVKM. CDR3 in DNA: TGTGCCAGCACGAGAGGTTCCTACGAGCAGTACTTC. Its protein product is CASTRGSYEQYF.

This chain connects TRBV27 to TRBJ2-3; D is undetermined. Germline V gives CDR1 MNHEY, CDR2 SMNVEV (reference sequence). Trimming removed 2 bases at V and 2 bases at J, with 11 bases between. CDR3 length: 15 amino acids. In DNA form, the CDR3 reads TGTGCCAGCAGTTTAAAGGCAGAGCTCACAGATACGCAGTATTTT. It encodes CASSLKAELTDTQYF.

The CDR3 DNA is TGTGCCAGCAGCTTGGGGCAGACAGGGGGATTGGCTGAAGCTTTCTTT. This encodes CASSLGQTGGLAEAFF. This chain joins TRBV4-2 and TRBJ1-1; 9 bases match TRBD1. From germline, CDR1 is LGHNA and CDR2 YNFKEQ. Trimming took 5 bases from V and 6 from J; bases not matched to a gene: 13. CDR3 length: 16 amino acids.

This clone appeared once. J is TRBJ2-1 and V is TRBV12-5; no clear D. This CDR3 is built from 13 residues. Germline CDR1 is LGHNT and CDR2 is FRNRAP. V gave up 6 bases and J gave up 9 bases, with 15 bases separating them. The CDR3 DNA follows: TGTGCTAGTGGCCTCCCCTCATACGGTGAGCAGTTCTTC. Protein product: CASGLPSYGEQFF.

The CDR3 spells CASSMQSSGNTIYF. CDR3 coding DNA: TGTGCCAGTAGTATGCAGAGCTCTGGAAACACCATATATTTT. The chain has TRBV19 and TRBJ1-3; no firm D call. The V end lost 3 bases, the J end lost 0 bases, and 6 bases lay between the germline ends. This CDR3 has 14 residues. From germline, CDR1 is LNHDA and CDR2 SQIVND (reference sequence).

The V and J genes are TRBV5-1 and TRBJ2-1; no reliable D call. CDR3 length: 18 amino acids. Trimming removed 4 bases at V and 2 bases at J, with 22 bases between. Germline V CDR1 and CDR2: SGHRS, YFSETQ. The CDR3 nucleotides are TGCGCCAGCAGCCCCCGTTCGGGTTCGGGTGAGGCCTACAATGAGCAGTTCTTC. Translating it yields CASSPRSGSGEAYNEQFF.

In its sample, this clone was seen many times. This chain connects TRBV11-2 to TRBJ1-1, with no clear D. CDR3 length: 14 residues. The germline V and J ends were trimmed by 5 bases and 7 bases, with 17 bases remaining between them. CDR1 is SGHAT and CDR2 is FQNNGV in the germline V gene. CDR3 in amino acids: CASSETGNYLEAFF. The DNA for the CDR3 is TGTGCCAGCAGCGAAACCGGGAACTACCTTGAAGCTTTCTTT.

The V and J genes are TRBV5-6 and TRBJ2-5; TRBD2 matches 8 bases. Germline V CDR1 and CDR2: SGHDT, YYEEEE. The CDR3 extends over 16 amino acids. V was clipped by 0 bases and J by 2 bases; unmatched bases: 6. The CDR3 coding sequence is TGTGCCAGCAGCTTGGCATTCGGGGGGGCTCAAGAGACCCAGTACTTC. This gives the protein CASSLAFGGAQETQYF.

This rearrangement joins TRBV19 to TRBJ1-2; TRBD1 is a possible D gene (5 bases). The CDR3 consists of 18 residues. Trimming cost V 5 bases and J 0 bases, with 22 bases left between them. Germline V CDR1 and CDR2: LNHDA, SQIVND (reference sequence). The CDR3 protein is CASSPRGIRGQANYGYTF. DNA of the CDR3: TGTGCCAGTAGTCCCCGGGGGATACGGGGCCAAGCTAACTATGGCTACACCTTC. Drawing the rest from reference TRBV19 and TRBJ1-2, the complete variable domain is DGGITQSPKYLFRKEGQNVTLSCEQNLNHDAMYWYRQDPGQGLRLIYYSQIVNDFQKGDIAEGYSVSREKKESFPLTVTSAQKNPTAFYLCASSPRGIRGQANYGYTFGSGTRLTVV.

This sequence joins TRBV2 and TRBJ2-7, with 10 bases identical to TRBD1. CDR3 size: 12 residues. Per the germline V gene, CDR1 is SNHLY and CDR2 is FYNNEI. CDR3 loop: CASGQGIDEQYF. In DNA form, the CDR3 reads TGTGCTTCGGGACAGGGGATAGACGAGCAGTACTTC. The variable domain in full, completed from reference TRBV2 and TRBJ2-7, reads EPEVTQTPSHQVTQMGQEVILRCVPISNHLYFYWYRQILGQKVEFLVSFYNNEISEKSEIFDDQFSVERPDGSNFTLKIRSTKLEDSAMYFCASGQGIDEQYFGPGTRLTVT.

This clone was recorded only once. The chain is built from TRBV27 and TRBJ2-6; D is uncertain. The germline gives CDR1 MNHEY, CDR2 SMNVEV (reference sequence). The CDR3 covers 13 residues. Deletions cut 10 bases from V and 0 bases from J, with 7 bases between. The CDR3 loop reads CATTSSGANVLTF. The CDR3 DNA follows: TGTGCCACCACAAGCTCTGGGGCCAACGTCCTGACTTTC.

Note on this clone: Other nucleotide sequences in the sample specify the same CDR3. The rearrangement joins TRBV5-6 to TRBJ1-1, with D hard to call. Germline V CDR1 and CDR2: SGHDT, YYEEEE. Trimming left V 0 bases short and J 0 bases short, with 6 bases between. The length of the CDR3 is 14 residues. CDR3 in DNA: TGTGCCAGCAGCTTGGGTCGGTTGAACACTGAAGCTTTCTTT. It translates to CASSLGRLNTEAFF.

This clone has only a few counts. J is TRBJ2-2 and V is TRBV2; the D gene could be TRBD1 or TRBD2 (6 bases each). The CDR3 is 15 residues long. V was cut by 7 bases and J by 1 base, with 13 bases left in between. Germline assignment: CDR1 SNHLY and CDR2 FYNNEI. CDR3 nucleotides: TGTGCCAGCATAGGGGGGATGAGGAACACCGGGGAGCTGTTTTTT. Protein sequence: CASIGGMRNTGELFF.

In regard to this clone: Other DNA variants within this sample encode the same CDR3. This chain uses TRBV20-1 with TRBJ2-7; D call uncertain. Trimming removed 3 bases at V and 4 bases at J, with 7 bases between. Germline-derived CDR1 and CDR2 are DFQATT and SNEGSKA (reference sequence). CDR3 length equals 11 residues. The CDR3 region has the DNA TGCAGTGCTAGTCCGGGTTACGAGCAGTACTTC. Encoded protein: CSASPGYEQYF.

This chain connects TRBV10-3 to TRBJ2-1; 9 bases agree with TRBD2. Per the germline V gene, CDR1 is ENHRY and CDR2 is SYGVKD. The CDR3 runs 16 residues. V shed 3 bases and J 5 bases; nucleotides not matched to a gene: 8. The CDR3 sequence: CAISEGSGRAHNEQFF. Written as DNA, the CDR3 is TGTGCCATCAGTGAAGGTAGCGGGAGAGCACACAATGAGCAGTTCTTC.

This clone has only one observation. The chain's CDR3 is CASSPLYTGELFF. The CDR3 DNA reads as TGTGCCAGCAGCCCACTATACACCGGGGAGCTGTTTTTT. V gene TRBV6-5 combines with J gene TRBJ2-2, with D unresolved. Germline CDR1 and CDR2: MNHEY and SVGAGI. The CDR3 covers 13 residues. Trimming left V 6 bases short and J 3 bases short, with 8 bases between.

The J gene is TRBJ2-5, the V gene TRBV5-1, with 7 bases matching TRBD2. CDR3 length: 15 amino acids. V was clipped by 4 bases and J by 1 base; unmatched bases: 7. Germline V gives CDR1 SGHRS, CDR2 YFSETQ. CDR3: CASSLSGTTQETQYF. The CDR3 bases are TGCGCCAGCAGCCTGTCCGGGACTACCCAAGAGACCCAGTACTTC. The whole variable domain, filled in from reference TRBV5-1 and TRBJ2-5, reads KAGVTQTPRYLIKTRGQQVTLSCSPISGHRSVSWYQQTPGQGLQFLFEYFSETQRNKGNFPGRFSGRQFSNSRSEMNVSTLELGDSALYLCASSLSGTTQETQYFGPGTRLLVL.

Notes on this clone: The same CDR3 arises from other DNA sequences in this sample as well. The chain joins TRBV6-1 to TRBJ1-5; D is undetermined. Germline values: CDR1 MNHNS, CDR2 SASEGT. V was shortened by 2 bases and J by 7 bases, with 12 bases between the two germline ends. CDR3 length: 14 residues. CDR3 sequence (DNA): TGTGCCAGCAGTGAAACCGGGGTAGGACAGCCCCAGCATTTT. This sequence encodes CASSETGVGQPQHF.

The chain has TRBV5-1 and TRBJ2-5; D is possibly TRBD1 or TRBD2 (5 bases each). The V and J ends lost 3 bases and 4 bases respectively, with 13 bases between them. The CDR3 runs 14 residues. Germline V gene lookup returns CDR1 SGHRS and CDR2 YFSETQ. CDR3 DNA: TGCGCCAGCAGCTCCCGGGACCCAAGAGAGACCCAGTACTTC. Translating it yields CASSSRDPRETQYF.

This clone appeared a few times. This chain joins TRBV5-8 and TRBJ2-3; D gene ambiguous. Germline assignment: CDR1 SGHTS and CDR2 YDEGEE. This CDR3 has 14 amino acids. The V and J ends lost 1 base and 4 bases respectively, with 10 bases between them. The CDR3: CASSLSQASDTQYF. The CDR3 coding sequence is TGTGCCAGCAGCTTGTCGCAGGCATCAGATACGCAGTATTTT.